This passage covers 16 T cell receptor beta chains from one sample sequenced in a study of blood T cell repertoires in COVID-19. Clones were read by immunoSEQ multiplex PCR, and TCRdb kept only the in-frame ones, dropping some. The table lists 250,000 to 350,000 clones, 84% of them singletons, with approximately 1.5% in the top ten. Material for sequencing was peripheral blood. These receptors were taken from a human donor with COVID-19, enrolled during active disease. The donor label of this sample is uncertain.

The CDR3 spells CASSAGDRGNTEAFF. CDR3 nucleotide sequence: TGTGCCAGCAGCGCGGGGGACAGGGGGAACACTGAAGCTTTCTTT. The chain links TRBV9 to TRBJ1-1, with 10 bases identical to TRBD1. The V gene end was trimmed by 3 bases and the J gene end by 1 base; junction bases not matched to a gene: 3. Per the germline V gene, CDR1 is SGDLS and CDR2 is YYNGEE. The CDR3 runs 15 residues.

The chain is built from TRBV6-5 and TRBJ2-7; D gene ambiguous. V was pared by 4 bases and J by 3 bases, with 10 bases between. CDR3 length: 13 amino acids. Per germline, CDR1 MNHEY and CDR2 SVGAGI. The DNA for the CDR3 is TGTGCCAGCAGTTCAATCTGGCTCTACGAGCAGTACTTC. It yields the protein CASSSIWLYEQYF.

The CDR3 here is CASSLTGGLAGGETQYF. The CDR3 DNA sequence: TGCGCCAGCAGCCTCACCGGGGGACTAGCGGGAGGGGAGACCCAGTACTTC. This chain joins TRBV4-1 and TRBJ2-5, with 16 bases matching TRBD2. The CDR3 extends over 17 amino acids. Trimming cost V 4 bases and J 5 bases; bases outside gene matches: 7. CDR1 is MGHRA and CDR2 is YSYEKL in the germline V gene.

This chain connects TRBV7-6 to TRBJ2-3, with D possibly matching TRBD1 (6 bases). The V end was cut by 1 base, the J end by 2 bases, with 10 bases between. Germline CDR1 is SGHVS and CDR2 is FNYEAQ. This CDR3 has 15 amino acids. The CDR3 sequence: CASSLGGQYTDTQYF. The DNA for the CDR3 is TGTGCCAGCAGCTTAGGAGGACAGTACACAGATACGCAGTATTTT.

The CDR3 loop is CASMEGPSYNEQFF. The CDR3 coding sequence is TGTGCCAGTATGGAGGGGCCCTCCTACAATGAGCAGTTCTTC. The rearrangement links TRBV19 to TRBJ2-1; maybe TRBD2 (6 bases). The CDR3 length is 14 residues. The V and J ends lost 7 bases and 0 bases respectively, with 10 bases between them. Looked up from germline, CDR1 is LNHDA and CDR2 is SQIVND (reference sequence).

V is TRBV2 and J is TRBJ1-6; D unresolved. This CDR3 is 12 amino acids long. Germline-derived CDR1 and CDR2 are SNHLY and FYNNEI. V was cut by 9 bases and J by 7 bases, with 10 bases left in between. The CDR3 loop reads CARGLRNSPLHF. CDR3 DNA sequence: TGTGCCAGGGGCCTCCGAAATTCACCCCTCCACTTT.

V gene TRBV7-8 combines with J gene TRBJ1-1, with D maybe TRBD1 (6 bases). V was shortened by 1 base and J by 1 base, with 16 bases between the two germline ends. CDR1 and CDR2 (germline): SGHVS, FQNEAQ. The CDR3 covers 17 residues. In nucleotides, the CDR3 is TGTGCCAGCAGCTTAGTCGCGAGGCAGGGGCCGAACACTGAAGCTTTCTTT. Amino acid sequence: CASSLVARQGPNTEAFF.

The rearrangement joins TRBV19 to TRBJ1-4; D is ambiguous. CDR1 is LNHDA and CDR2 is SQIVND in the germline V gene (reference sequence). The length of the CDR3 is 15 residues. The V end lost 1 base, the J end lost 5 bases, and 11 bases lay between the germline ends. DNA for the CDR3: TGTGCCAGTAGTATAGTAAAGGAGCGAAATGAAAAACTGTTTTTT. Residues: CASSIVKERNEKLFF.

The J gene is TRBJ2-3, the V gene TRBV6-2 or TRBV6-3; 8 positions match TRBD2. Trimming at V came to 2 bases and at J to 5 bases, leaving 3 bases not matched to a gene. CDR3 length: 14 residues. The germline CDR1 and CDR2 sequences are MNHEY and SVGEGT. This chain's CDR3 is CASSYGLAQDTQYF. The CDR3 DNA reads TGTGCCAGCAGTTACGGACTAGCCCAAGATACGCAGTATTTT.

The rearrangement links TRBV7-3 to TRBJ2-2; weak D call: TRBD2 (5 bases). V lost 1 base, J lost 6 bases, and 9 bases lay in between. The CDR3 loop spans 14 amino acids. Germline CDR1 reads SGHTA; CDR2 reads FQGTGA. For the CDR3, the DNA is TGTGCCAGCAGCTTAATCCCCGGGGCCGGGGAGCTGTTTTTT. This sequence encodes CASSLIPGAGELFF.

This clone was seen at least ten times. The genes are TRBV28 and TRBJ2-7; 7 bases map to TRBD1. The CDR3 has 15 residues. CDR1 and CDR2 (germline): MDHEN, SYDVKM. V gave up 5 bases and J gave up 3 bases; unmatched junction bases: 10. CDR3 sequence: CASSPPPGQRYEQYF. In DNA form, the CDR3 reads TGTGCCAGCAGTCCACCCCCGGGACAGCGCTACGAGCAGTACTTC.

V gene TRBV7-2 combines with J gene TRBJ2-1; a possible D gene is TRBD2 (5 bases). Germline-derived CDR1 and CDR2 are SGHTA and FQGNSA. Trimming took off 5 bases at V and 1 base at J, with 18 bases between the two ends. This CDR3 region has 17 residues. The CDR3 sequence: CASSIRAARGSYNEQFF. As DNA, the CDR3 is TGTGCCAGCAGCATCAGAGCTGCACGCGGGTCCTACAATGAGCAGTTCTTC.

This clone was observed a handful of times. This chain uses TRBV11-3 with TRBJ1-1; maybe TRBD1 (5 bases). CDR1 is SGHNT and CDR2 is YENEEA in the germline V gene. V lost 5 bases, J lost 0 bases, and 7 bases lay in between. There are 13 residues in the CDR3. CDR3 amino acids: CASSVTVNTEAFF. The CDR3 nucleotides read TGTGCCAGCAGCGTGACAGTGAACACTGAAGCTTTCTTT.

This clone was seen a few times. This chain connects TRBV21-1 to TRBJ1-2. TRBV21-1 is described as a pseudogene. The length of the CDR3 is 13 residues. The DNA of the CDR3 is TGTGCCAGCAGAAATTGGACTTGGGATGGCTACACCTTC. The encoded protein is CASRNWTWDGYTF.

V and J are TRBV7-3 and TRBJ2-2; possible D gene TRBD2, 7 bases. Trimming stripped 6 bases from V and 6 bases from J, with 20 bases between. The CDR3 covers 16 residues. Germline loops: CDR1 SGHTA, CDR2 FQGTGA. CDR3 protein: CASSNGYREGAGELFF. CDR3 in DNA: TGTGCCAGCAGTAACGGATACAGGGAGGGGGCCGGGGAGCTGTTTTTT.

The chain uses TRBV19 and TRBJ2-1; 10 nucleotides align to TRBD1. Losses at the gene ends were 2 bases for V and 2 bases for J; bases not matched to a gene: 3. The V gene's germline CDR1 is LNHDA and CDR2 SQIVND (reference sequence). This CDR3 region has 16 residues. The CDR3 DNA sequence: TGTGCCAGTAGTATATCGGGGACAGGGGCCTACAATGAGCAGTTCTTC. It codes for CASSISGTGAYNEQFF.